This TCR beta chain came from a study of cytotoxic CD8 clonotypes in ibrutinib-treated CLL. Study background: The response samples were taken once patients had been treated for a median of about 12 months, range 6 to 36. The study's findings and limits: Among the clonotypes, public ones were uncommon and contracted or held stable on treatment. Elevated clonality accompanied ibrutinib response, with a return toward baseline values at progression.

Profiled with immunoSEQ multiplex PCR; TCRdb holds only in-frame clones, not every one. The data contain roughly 200,000 clones, more than 65% of them seen just once; the ten biggest clones take up about 6.4%. Comments on this clone: Its matching antigen is unknown.

V was trimmed by 1 base and J by 0 bases, leaving 10 bases between them. Per the germline V gene, CDR1 is LGHNA and CDR2 is YNFKEQ. This CDR3 spans 15 amino acids. This receptor was taken from a human donor with chronic lymphocytic leukemia. The chain combines TRBV4-2 with TRBJ2-7; D gene unclear. Sequences were derived from PBMCs, sampled after 12 months of ibrutinib treatment. DNA for the CDR3: TGTGCCAGCAGCCAAGGGGCGGAGCACTCCTACGAGCAGTACTTC. Translated: CASSQGAEHSYEQYF.